What follows are 24 T cell receptor beta chains derived from one specimen sequenced in a study of radiation and T cells in renal cell carcinoma. Stated time point: blood 2 weeks post-SBRT. This sample's treatment: 15 Gy SBRT to primary tumor, nephrectomy 4 weeks later. Profiled with immunoSEQ multiplex PCR; TCRdb holds only in-frame clones, not every one. The sample yields about 130,000 clones, about four fifths seen once. The sequencing used blood, collected from a patient whose treatment included radiotherapy and nephrectomy. The receptors shown here come from a man aged 45-65 years with renal cell carcinoma.

The rearrangement joins TRBV5-1 to TRBJ1-1; 8 bases are shared with TRBD1. This CDR3 is 14 amino acids long. V was pared by 5 bases and J by 4 bases, with 7 bases of the junction left unmatched. The germline V gene encodes CDR1 SGHRS and CDR2 YFSETQ. The CDR3 reads CASRSTGGPTEAFF. The CDR3 DNA reads as TGCGCCAGCAGATCCACAGGGGGGCCCACTGAAGCTTTCTTT.

V gene TRBV6-6 combines with J gene TRBJ2-3, with D perhaps given as TRBD1 or TRBD2 (5 bases each). Looked up from germline, CDR1 is MNHNY and CDR2 is SVGAGI (reference sequence). The V end lost 6 bases, the J end lost 5 bases, and 15 bases lay between the germline ends. The CDR3 is 14 amino acids. CDR3 nucleotides: TGTGCCAGCAGGCTAGGCCGGGGACGAGATACGCAGTATTTT. This codes for CASRLGRGRDTQYF.

In this sample, this clone turned up a few times. Additional DNA sequences in this sample encode the identical CDR3. This chain connects TRBV4-1 to TRBJ2-5, with TRBD2 matching 7 bases. The CDR3 totals 14 residues. Germline CDR1 is MGHRA and CDR2 is YSYEKL. V was clipped by 4 bases and J by 4 bases; unmatched bases: 6. The DNA for the CDR3 is TGCGCCAGCAGCCCATTGCGGGGGTCAGAGACCCAGTACTTC. Translation gives CASSPLRGSETQYF.

This chain links TRBV18 with TRBJ1-2, with 9 nucleotides matching TRBD1. The CDR3 runs to 13 residues. Germline V gene sequence: CDR1 KGHSH, CDR2 LQKENI. The trim removed 5 bases at V and 6 bases at J, leaving 4 bases unmatched. CDR3 bases: TGTGCCAGCTCAGAGGACAGGGGACATGGCTACACCTTC. Translation gives CASSEDRGHGYTF.

V and J are TRBV12-1 and TRBJ1-5. TRBV12-1 is given as a pseudogene. This CDR3 spans 17 amino acids. Here the CDR3 reads CASSFVGGRWLRQPQHF. In DNA form, the CDR3 reads TGTGCCAGCAGCTTTGTGGGGGGGCGATGGCTTAGGCAGCCCCAGCATTTT.

In DNA form, the CDR3 reads TGTGCCAGCTCACCACATTCCCGGGCCGGATTGAACACTGAAGCTTTCTTT. This sequence encodes CASSPHSRAGLNTEAFF. The gene calls are TRBV18 and TRBJ1-1; D not resolved. The V end lost 1 base, the J end lost 0 bases, and 15 bases lay between the germline ends. The CDR3 runs to 17 residues. Germline CDR1 is KGHSH and CDR2 is LQKENI.

This clone was picked up one time. This chain uses TRBV5-1 with TRBJ2-1; D is ambiguous. V was clipped by 3 bases and J by 4 bases, with 14 bases between them. Germline lookup yields CDR1 SGHRS and CDR2 YFSETQ. CDR3 length: 15 amino acids. CDR3 in amino acids: CASSSGSGVYNEQFF. CDR3 DNA sequence: TGCGCCAGCAGCTCGGGCAGTGGGGTTTACAATGAGCAGTTCTTC.

The V call is TRBV30, the J call TRBJ2-7; D is undetermined. Trimming removed 0 bases from V and 6 bases from J, with 9 bases in between. Per the germline V gene, CDR1 is GTSNPN and CDR2 is SVGIG (reference sequence). CDR3 length equals 12 residues. This CDR3 reads CAWSVAYSEQYF. In nucleotides, the CDR3 is TGTGCCTGGAGTGTAGCGTACTCCGAGCAGTACTTC.

The rearrangement links TRBV11-2 to TRBJ2-1, with 10 bases lining up with TRBD2. The CDR3 sequence is 16 residues long. Germline CDR1 SGHAT, CDR2 FQNNGV. Trimming removed 3 bases from V and 8 bases from J; junction bases left unmatched: 10. The CDR3: CASSFGAGLAGDEQFF. CDR3 in DNA: TGTGCCAGCAGCTTCGGGGCAGGCCTAGCGGGGGATGAGCAGTTCTTC.

The chain has TRBV19 and TRBJ1-1; D is ambiguous. V was trimmed by 1 base and J by 7 bases, leaving 7 bases between them. Germline V gene lookup returns CDR1 LNHDA and CDR2 SQIVND (reference sequence). The CDR3 spans 12 residues. CDR3 nucleotides: TGTGCCAGTAGTATAGGAGGTGTTGAAGCTTTCTTT. Translation: CASSIGGVEAFF.

The rearrangement links TRBV4-1 to TRBJ1-6; no definite D call. CDR1 MGHRA and CDR2 YSYEKL come from the germline V gene. The CDR3 totals 14 residues. Trimming left V 0 bases short and J 10 bases short, with 10 bases between. CDR3 residues: CASSQDVLKSPLHF. The CDR3 DNA sequence: TGCGCCAGCAGCCAAGATGTTCTCAAGTCACCCCTCCACTTT.

The J gene is TRBJ1-4, the V gene TRBV6-6; D is undetermined. The V end was cut by 5 bases, the J end by 0 bases, with 13 bases between. This CDR3 contains 16 residues. The germline CDR1 and CDR2 sequences are MNHNY and SVGAGI (reference sequence). CDR3 DNA sequence: TGTGCCAGCAGTCAACTCCCCACAGCAACTAATGAAAAACTGTTTTTT. Protein: CASSQLPTATNEKLFF.

Only a few counts were recorded for this clone. The rearrangement joins TRBV2 to TRBJ1-2; TRBD1 aligns across 9 bases. Germline CDR1 reads SNHLY; CDR2 reads FYNNEI. CDR3 size: 14 residues. V lost 7 bases to trimming and J lost 8 bases; unmatched junction nucleotides: 11. This CDR3 reads CASITGTGWEGYTF. As DNA, the CDR3 is TGTGCCAGCATTACCGGGACAGGGTGGGAAGGCTACACCTTC.

The J gene is TRBJ2-2, the V gene TRBV5-1; no clear D. The V end lost 4 bases, the J end lost 4 bases, and 17 bases lay between the germline ends. From germline, CDR1 is SGHRS and CDR2 YFSETQ. The CDR3 length is 16 residues. The CDR3 DNA sequence: TGCGCCAGCAGCCGTAGGACCGCCGGCGTCACCGGGGAGCTGTTTTTT. Its translation is CASSRRTAGVTGELFF.

This clone was counted between two and nine times. The chain couples TRBV23-1 to TRBJ1-1, with a possible D match to TRBD1 (6 bases). TRBV23-1 is reported as an ORF; its role is uncertain. This CDR3 is 11 amino acids long. The germline V and J ends were trimmed by 4 bases and 11 bases, with 11 bases remaining between them. CDR3 sequence (DNA): TGCGCCAGCAGTCCACGGCAGGGGGCTTTCTTT. This sequence encodes CASSPRQGAFF.

The rearrangement links TRBV5-8 to TRBJ2-2; perhaps TRBD1 as D (5 bases). V was pared by 0 bases and J by 6 bases, with 15 bases between. The CDR3 sequence is 16 residues long. Germline CDR1 is SGHTS and CDR2 is YDEGEE. The DNA for the CDR3 is TGTGCCAGCAGCTTGGGTCAGAAGGGGATCTCCGGGGAGCTGTTTTTT. It specifies CASSLGQKGISGELFF. Together with reference TRBV5-8 and TRBJ2-2, the CDR3 gives the full variable domain: EAGVTQSPTHLIKTRGQQATLRCSPISGHTSVYWYQQALGLGLQFLLWYDEGEERNRGNFPPRFSGRQFPNYSSELNVNALELEDSALYLCASSLGQKGISGELFFGEGSRLTVL.

This chain uses TRBV28 with TRBJ2-7, with D possibly TRBD2 on 5 matching bases. Trimming pared 6 bases from V and 3 bases from J, leaving 36 bases between. The germline V gene has CDR1 MDHEN and CDR2 SYDVKM. The CDR3 consists of 21 residues. CDR3 protein: CASSLNRDLTTGVPGGYEQYF. For the CDR3, the DNA is TGTGCCAGCAGCCTCAATCGCGACCTGACTACTGGGGTTCCAGGAGGCTACGAGCAGTACTTC.

V gene TRBV5-1 combines with J gene TRBJ2-1; D is ambiguous. The CDR3 has 13 amino acids. CDR1 and CDR2 from the germline V gene are SGHRS and YFSETQ. V was shortened by 0 bases and J by 8 bases, with 9 bases between the two germline ends. CDR3 bases: TGCGCCAGCAGCTTGGCCGGAGTCTATGAGCAGTTCTTC. The encoded protein is CASSLAGVYEQFF.

The chain joins TRBV19 to TRBJ1-2, with a possible D match to TRBD1 (6 bases). The CDR3 contains 12 residues. V gave up 6 bases and J gave up 3 bases, with 8 bases separating them. Germline V CDR1 and CDR2: LNHDA, SQIVND (reference sequence). The CDR3 DNA reads TGTGCCAGTAGACAGGGTGACTATGGCTACACCTTC. This encodes CASRQGDYGYTF. Filled out from reference TRBV19 and TRBJ1-2, the complete variable domain reads DGGITQSPKYLFRKEGQNVTLSCEQNLNHDAMYWYRQDPGQGLRLIYYSQIVNDFQKGDIAEGYSVSREKKESFPLTVTSAQKNPTAFYLCASRQGDYGYTFGSGTRLTVV.

The V and J genes are TRBV4-3 and TRBJ2-2, with a possible D match to TRBD1 (5 bases). CDR3 length: 14 residues. V lost 1 base and J 9 bases, leaving 12 bases between the germline ends. The germline gives CDR1 LGHNA, CDR2 YSLEER. CDR3 sequence: CASSQGQGFRELFF. CDR3 bases: TGCGCCAGCAGCCAAGGGCAGGGATTCAGGGAGCTGTTTTTT.

The J gene is TRBJ2-3, the V gene TRBV13; TRBD2 might be the D (5 bases). V shed 2 bases and J shed 2 bases, with 8 bases lying between them. This CDR3 has 14 residues. Per the germline V gene, CDR1 is PRHDT and CDR2 is FYEKMQ (reference sequence). CDR3 protein: CASSLWRATDTQYF. The CDR3 DNA is TGTGCCAGCAGCTTATGGCGGGCCACAGATACGCAGTATTTT.

This chain uses TRBV6-1 with TRBJ2-7; TRBD1 matches at 8 bases. The CDR3 extends over 15 amino acids. Germline CDR1 and CDR2: MNHNS and SASEGT. V shed 3 bases and J 6 bases; nucleotides not matched to a gene: 10. The CDR3: CASSDGWDRLGEQYF. The CDR3 DNA sequence: TGTGCCAGCAGTGACGGGTGGGACAGGTTAGGCGAGCAGTACTTC.

In its sample, this clone was seen once. The gene calls are TRBV19 and TRBJ1-4; D uncertain. The V gene lost 3 bases and the J gene lost 11 bases, with 10 bases spanning the gap. The CDR3 runs 12 residues. The germline gives CDR1 LNHDA, CDR2 SQIVND (reference sequence). The CDR3 sequence is CASSMEAGKLFF. CDR3 in DNA: TGTGCCAGTAGTATGGAGGCGGGTAAACTGTTTTTT.

This sequence joins TRBV9 and TRBJ1-2; D might be TRBD1 (5 bases). Per germline, CDR1 SGDLS and CDR2 YYNGEE. This CDR3 is built from 13 residues. CDR3 loop: CASRGTLNYGYTF. In nucleotides, the CDR3 is TGTGCTTCGCGCGGGACGCTCAACTATGGCTACACCTTC. Supplemented by reference TRBV9 and TRBJ1-2, the full variable domain reads DSGVTQTPKHLITATGQRVTLRCSPRSGDLSVYWYQQSLDQGLQFLIQYYNGEERAKGNILERFSAQQFPDLHSELNLSSLELGDSALYFCASRGTLNYGYTFGSGTRLTVV.